The 26 T cell receptor beta chains reported below all come from one sample, sequenced in a study of Ad26.COV2.S vaccination and SARS-CoV-2 variants. Repertoires were generated with immunoSEQ multiplex PCR, while TCRdb's copy carries only in-frame clones and drops some. This sample has approximately 350,000 clones, with 83% found just once. The treatment denotes: roughly 18 received Ad26.COV2.S at low or high dose, single or two shots; several received placebo; per-sample allocation not given. Material that was analyzed had been drawn on day 63 after the first vaccine or placebo injection. Material: peripheral blood, obtained in a trial of Ad26.COV2.S vaccine versus placebo. The origin of the receptors is a person aged 18-60 years who received the Ad26.COV2.S COVID-19 vaccine or a placebo.

The CDR3 spells CASSQDRGRAQFF. CDR3 sequence (DNA): TGTGCCAGCAGCCAAGATCGTGGGAGGGCTCAGTTCTTC. This chain uses TRBV3-1 (or the pseudogene TRBV3-2) with TRBJ2-1, with TRBD2 matching over 7 bases. After removal of 0 bases from V and 13 bases from J, the junction contained 6 bases not matched to a gene. Germline V gene data show CDR1 as LGHDT and CDR2 as YNNKEL (reference sequence). This CDR3 spans 13 amino acids.

This clone was picked up one time. The rearrangement joins TRBV4-1 to TRBJ2-1, with D unresolved. The ends were cut back, 3 bases at V and 10 bases at J, with 10 bases in the middle. Germline V lookup: CDR1 MGHRA, CDR2 YSYEKL. This CDR3 has 12 amino acids. Here the CDR3 DNA reads TGCGCCAGCAGCCACGTACTACCGGAGCAGTTCTTC. Its protein product is CASSHVLPEQFF.

The genes are TRBV5-1 and TRBJ1-3; D is uncertain. V gave up 2 bases and J gave up 0 bases, with 9 bases separating them. There are 15 residues in the CDR3. Germline CDR1 is SGHRS and CDR2 is YFSETQ. The CDR3 region is CASSLSLSSGNTIYF. CDR3 nucleotides: TGCGCCAGCAGCTTAAGCCTAAGCTCTGGAAACACCATATATTTT.

This clone came up a few times. The chain recombines TRBV4-3 with TRBJ1-2; TRBD1 matches 9 bases. CDR1 and CDR2 (germline): LGHNA, YSLEER. J gave up 7 bases and V 2 bases, and 8 bases lay outside the gene matches. The CDR3 is 15 residues long. In DNA form, the CDR3 reads TGCGCCAGCAGCCAAACCGGGACAGGGAGTCGTGGCTACACCTTC. Residues: CASSQTGTGSRGYTF.

The table lists this clone with a few counts. This chain connects TRBV7-9 to TRBJ2-7; weak D call: TRBD2 (6 bases). Germline assignment: CDR1 SEHNR and CDR2 FQNEAQ (reference sequence). The CDR3 loop spans 14 amino acids. Trimming pared 6 bases from V and 0 bases from J, leaving 12 bases between. The CDR3, as DNA: TGTGCCAGCAGGGGACTGGGAGGCTCCTACGAGCAGTACTTC. It encodes CASRGLGGSYEQYF. The full variable domain, with the rest looked up from reference TRBV7-9 and TRBJ2-7, is DTGVSQNPRHKITKRGQNVTFRCDPISEHNRLYWYRQTLGQGPEFLTYFQNEAQLEKSRLLSDRFSAERPKGSFSTLEIQRTEQGDSAMYLCASRGLGGSYEQYFGPGTRLTVT.

The rearrangement links TRBV7-2 to TRBJ2-2; 7 bases agree with TRBD2. Trimming removed 6 bases from V and 6 bases from J; junction bases left unmatched: 10. Germline V CDR1 and CDR2: SGHTA, FQGNSA. The CDR3 is 15 amino acids. The CDR3 reads CASSPTSTLAGELFF. CDR3 nucleotide sequence: TGTGCCAGCAGTCCGACTAGCACCCTTGCCGGGGAGCTGTTTTTT.

The table lists this clone with many counts. The chain combines TRBV11-2 with TRBJ1-3; D is unclear. The CDR3 totals 14 residues. V was trimmed by 5 bases and J by 0 bases, leaving 8 bases between them. Germline values: CDR1 SGHAT, CDR2 FQNNGV. The CDR3 region has the DNA TGTGCCAGCAGCCGCCAGAGCTCTGGAAACACCATATATTTT. As protein: CASSRQSSGNTIYF.

This chain uses TRBV2 with TRBJ1-2; no clear D gene. Germline values: CDR1 SNHLY, CDR2 FYNNEI. V lost 4 bases, J lost 13 bases, and 13 bases lay in between. The CDR3 contains 11 residues. The CDR3 nucleotides read TGTGCCAGCAGTGTCATCAGAGATCCCACCTTC. This sequence encodes CASSVIRDPTF.

This clone was found a few times. The gene calls are TRBV24-1 and TRBJ2-7, with 7 nucleotides matching TRBD2. The germline gives CDR1 KGHDR, CDR2 SFDVKD. This CDR3 spans 17 amino acids. The V and J ends lost 5 bases and 0 bases, in that order; junction bases with no gene match: 12. The DNA for the CDR3 is TGTGCCACCAGTGCCGGGGGTAGCGGGCTCATCTCCTACGAGCAGTACTTC. It yields the protein CATSAGGSGLISYEQYF.

The chain couples TRBV5-4 to TRBJ2-1; D may be TRBD2 (6 bases). Germline lookup yields CDR1 SGHNT and CDR2 YYREEE (reference sequence). Trimming removed 4 bases from V and 9 bases from J, with 14 bases in between. This CDR3 spans 13 amino acids. CDR3 bases: TGTGCCAGCAGCCTCTCGCGGAGGGGTGAGCAGTTCTTC. It encodes CASSLSRRGEQFF. Together with reference TRBV5-4 and TRBJ2-1, the CDR3 gives the full variable domain: ETGVTQSPTHLIKTRGQQVTLRCSSQSGHNTVSWYQQALGQGPQFIFQYYREEENGRGNFPPRFSGLQFPNYSSELNVNALELDDSALYLCASSLSRRGEQFFGPGTRLTVL.

The J gene is TRBJ2-2, the V gene TRBV5-1; D is perhaps TRBD1 (6 bases). Germline-derived CDR1 and CDR2 are SGHRS and YFSETQ. The V and J ends lost 0 bases and 6 bases respectively, with 12 bases between them. This CDR3 spans 15 amino acids. In DNA form, the CDR3 reads TGCGCCAGCAGCTTGGCGTCCACAGGGTCCGGGGAGCTGTTTTTT. It translates to CASSLASTGSGELFF.

The chain combines TRBV12-3 or TRBV12-4 with TRBJ1-2; D possibly corresponds to TRBD1 (5 bases). Trimming took off 6 bases at V and 4 bases at J, with 12 bases between the two ends. This CDR3 comprises 13 residues. CDR3 sequence (DNA): TGTGCCAGCAGCGGCAGGGCCATCTATGGCTACACCTTC. It yields the protein CASSGRAIYGYTF.

The CDR3 nucleotides are TGTGCCAGCAGCGCCGGACAGGGAGGGCAAGAGACCCAGTACTTC. Translation: CASSAGQGGQETQYF. The chain carries TRBV9 and TRBJ2-5, with D possibly matching TRBD1 (8 bases). Trimming removed 3 bases from V and 2 bases from J, with 14 bases in between. The CDR3 sequence is 15 residues long. Looked up from germline, CDR1 is SGDLS and CDR2 is YYNGEE.

In its sample, this clone was seen once. The chain links TRBV7-3 to TRBJ2-5; TRBD2 is a possible D gene (6 bases). CDR1 and CDR2 (germline): SGHTA, FQGTGA. This CDR3 has 16 residues. V was clipped by 2 bases and J by 1 base, with 14 bases between them. The CDR3 here is CASSLGPAGPQETQYF. The CDR3 DNA is TGTGCCAGCAGCTTAGGTCCCGCGGGGCCCCAAGAGACCCAGTACTTC.

About this clone itself: This sample includes further DNA sequences coding for the same CDR3. J is TRBJ2-7 and V is TRBV18; TRBD1 agrees at 7 bases. The V gene's germline CDR1 is KGHSH and CDR2 LQKENI. The CDR3 consists of 13 residues. Unmatched junction bases numbered 3, after V lost 3 bases and J lost 4 bases. CDR3 in DNA: TGTGCCAGCTCACCTGCAGGGGGATACGAGCAGTACTTC. Translating gives CASSPAGGYEQYF.

Comments on this clone: In the same sample, other DNA sequences code for this CDR3. V gene TRBV12-3 or TRBV12-4 combines with J gene TRBJ1-1; D unclear. V lost 1 base, J lost 0 bases, and 3 bases lay in between. The CDR3 sequence is 13 residues long. The CDR3 is CASSLGLNTEAFF. For the CDR3, the DNA is TGTGCCAGCAGTTTAGGTCTGAACACTGAAGCTTTCTTT.

V usage is TRBV4-1 and J usage is TRBJ2-7, with 9 bases matching TRBD1. The CDR3 totals 16 residues. With 0 bases clipped from V and 5 bases from J, the junction kept 8 bases outside the gene matches. Germline CDR1 and CDR2: MGHRA and YSYEKL. The CDR3 region has the DNA TGCGCCAGCAGCCAAGAGGAATCGACAGGGGGGGACGAGCAGTACTTC. Translation: CASSQEESTGGDEQYF.

This clone was seen more than once but under ten times. The rearrangement joins TRBV6-4 to TRBJ2-2, with D unresolved. Per germline, CDR1 MRHNA and CDR2 SNTAGT. V was trimmed by 0 bases and J by 3 bases, leaving 8 bases between them. The length of the CDR3 is 15 residues. Written as DNA, the CDR3 is TGTGCCAGCAGTGACTCGGCTGGCTACACCGGGGAGCTGTTTTTT. It encodes CASSDSAGYTGELFF.

The V call is TRBV19, the J call TRBJ1-5; a possible D gene is TRBD1 (5 bases). This CDR3 has 15 residues. V lost 2 bases to trimming and J lost 5 bases, with 13 bases between them. Germline CDR1 reads LNHDA; CDR2 reads SQIVND (reference sequence). The CDR3 region is CASSIRAGAHQPQHF. Here the CDR3 DNA reads TGTGCCAGTAGTATACGAGCTGGGGCCCATCAGCCCCAGCATTTT. The full variable domain, rest sourced from reference TRBV19 and TRBJ1-5, is DGGITQSPKYLFRKEGQNVTLSCEQNLNHDAMYWYRQDPGQGLRLIYYSQIVNDFQKGDIAEGYSVSREKKESFPLTVTSAQKNPTAFYLCASSIRAGAHQPQHFGDGTRLSIL.

The J gene is TRBJ2-5, the V gene TRBV18, with a weak D call TRBD2 (5 bases). CDR3 length: 13 residues. The germline V gene encodes CDR1 KGHSH and CDR2 LQKENI. V was trimmed by 6 bases and J by 2 bases, leaving 10 bases between them. The CDR3 nucleotides are TGTGCCAGCTCCCAGTCGGGGCAAGAGACCCAGTACTTC. It is translated as CASSQSGQETQYF.

The chain joins TRBV16 to TRBJ1-1, with TRBD1 matching over 8 bases. The CDR3 has 15 residues. V lost 4 bases to trimming and J lost 5 bases; unmatched junction nucleotides: 9. Germline loops: CDR1 KGHSY, CDR2 FQNENV. DNA of the CDR3: TGTGCCAGCAGCCTTTCAGGGGGCTCGGGAACTGAAGCTTTCTTT. The encoded protein is CASSLSGGSGTEAFF.

J is TRBJ1-1 and V is TRBV5-4; D not resolved. Between the trimmed V and J ends, which lost 4 bases and 1 base, there was a span of 14 bases. Germline loops: CDR1 SGHNT, CDR2 YYREEE (reference sequence). The CDR3 is 15 amino acids. In DNA, the CDR3 is TGTGCCAGCAGCACTATAACACGAGGGAACACTGAAGCTTTCTTT. Its protein is CASSTITRGNTEAFF.

V is TRBV6-6 and J is TRBJ1-1; possible D gene TRBD1, 6 bases. Trimming pared 6 bases from V and 2 bases from J, leaving 16 bases between. CDR1 and CDR2 (germline): MNHNY, SVGAGI (reference sequence). The CDR3 runs 15 residues. The DNA of the CDR3 is TGTGCCAGCAGGCACTTCAGGGGCTATAACACTGAAGCTTTCTTT. This gives the protein CASRHFRGYNTEAFF.

The genes are TRBV5-6 and TRBJ2-1; 9 bases agree with TRBD2. The CDR3 spans 15 residues. Germline loops: CDR1 SGHDT, CDR2 YYEEEE. Trimming took 4 bases from V and 2 from J; bases not matched to a gene: 4. The CDR3 bases are TGTGCCAGCAGCACTGGACTAGCGCCCTACAATGAGCAGTTCTTC. Its translation is CASSTGLAPYNEQFF.

The rearrangement joins TRBV2 to TRBJ2-5; 9 nucleotides line up with TRBD1. Germline-derived CDR1 and CDR2 are SNHLY and FYNNEI. The CDR3 sequence is 15 residues long. With V trimmed by 1 base and J by 1 base, 1 base remained unmatched. CDR3 DNA sequence: TGTGCCAGCAGTGAAGGGACAGGGGCCCAAGAGACCCAGTACTTC. This gives the protein CASSEGTGAQETQYF.

This clone showed up just a few times. The gene calls are TRBV14 and TRBJ1-1, with D possibly matching TRBD1 (5 bases). Deletions cut 5 bases from V and 0 bases from J, with 7 bases between. Germline values: CDR1 SGHDN, CDR2 FVKESK. This CDR3 is 13 amino acids long. CDR3 DNA sequence: TGTGCCAGCAGCTGGGGCATGAACACTGAAGCTTTCTTT. Its translation: CASSWGMNTEAFF.